These T cell receptor beta chains were read from a single sample in a study of T cell repertoires in cytomegalovirus infection. These receptors have no known antigen. MiXCR, applied by TCRdb to the reads, yields one record per CDR3 protein. The sample has about 340,000 distinct CDR3 sequences, about 27% seen once. Material: cultured PBMCs, obtained from culture after CMV antigen stimulation. The receptors originated from a human donor in good health (CMV status not recorded). Some clones in this sample may be carry-over from other donors' samples. CDR3s include the opening cysteine and the closing phenylalanine or tryptophan. Fields, in order: V gene, J gene, D gene, clone size, CDR3 protein, CDR3 DNA. A D gene is named only where the DNA matches it firmly. Rows give clone size only sometimes, using once, few, many, or a class for an expanded clone.

TRBV18	TRBJ1-4	.	.	CASSPSGSNEKLFF	TGTGCCAGCTCACCGAGCGGGAGTAATGAAAAACTGTTTTTT
TRBV7-6	TRBJ1-3	TRBD1	few	CASSFGQGRISGNTIYF	TGTGCCAGCAGCTTTGGACAGGGCAGGATATCTGGAAACACCATATATTTT
TRBV28	TRBJ2-5	.	.	CASSRSNGETQYF	TGTGCCAGCAGCCGCAGTAACGGGGAGACCCAGTACTTC
TRBV27	TRBJ2-1	TRBD2	.	CASSFRGLAGILDNEQFF	TGTGCCAGCAGTTTTCGGGGACTAGCGGGAATTCTAGACAATGAGCAGTTCTTC
TRBV9	TRBJ2-2	TRBD2	.	CASSVLAVLNTGELFF	TGTGCCAGCAGCGTTCTAGCGGTCCTGAACACCGGGGAGCTGTTTTTT
TRBV28	TRBJ2-7	TRBD1	few	CASSLPWTGAGEQYF	TGTGCCAGCAGTTTACCCTGGACAGGGGCGGGGGAGCAGTACTTC
TRBV19	TRBJ2-6	TRBD2	.	CASSMAGAGANVLTF	TGTGCCAGTAGTATGGCGGGGGCTGGGGCCAACGTCCTGACTTTC
TRBV27	TRBJ1-2	.	few	CASSQQGPPPLFGYTF	TGTGCCAGCAGTCAACAGGGTCCTCCGCCTTTGTTTGGCTACACCTTC
TRBV20-1	TRBJ1-1	.	.	CSSSPSSLNTEAFF	TGCAGTTCTTCCCCGAGCAGCTTGAACACTGAAGCTTTCTTT
TRBV9	TRBJ2-7	.	.	CASGGPHEQYF	TGTGCCAGCGGGGGGCCCCACGAGCAGTACTTC
TRBV6-8	TRBJ2-5	TRBD1	.	CASRQGARETQYF	TGTGCCAGCAGGCAGGGGGCGCGCGAGACCCAGTACTTC
TRBV12-3/TRBV12-4	TRBJ2-7	.	.	CASSFLPNVRGKDEQYF	TGTGCCAGCAGTTTCCTCCCTAACGTCAGGGGAAAGGACGAGCAGTACTTC
TRBV9	TRBJ2-1	TRBD1	.	CASSVERQGVRNPYNEQFF	TGTGCCAGCAGCGTAGAGAGGCAGGGGGTAAGAAACCCATACAATGAGCAGTTCTTC
TRBV27	TRBJ2-5	TRBD2	.	CASSLEGAGVPGETQYF	TGTGCCAGCAGTTTAGAGGGAGCGGGGGTCCCGGGGGAGACCCAGTACTTC
TRBV7-6	TRBJ2-5	.	.	CASRQDWTVKETQYF	TGTGCCAGCAGACAAGACTGGACGGTGAAAGAGACCCAGTACTTC
TRBV12-3/TRBV12-4	TRBJ2-7	.	.	CASSFKGKQYF	TGTGCCAGCAGTTTTAAGGGGAAGCAGTACTTC
TRBV5-4	TRBJ1-2	.	few	CASSSYRQGGNYGYTF	TGTGCCAGCAGCTCCTATAGGCAGGGCGGGAACTATGGCTACACCTTC
TRBV27	TRBJ1-5	.	.	CASSPGTIANQPQHF	TGTGCCAGCAGTCCGGGGACAATTGCCAATCAGCCCCAGCATTTT
TRBV7-7	TRBJ1-1	.	few	CASSLSENTEAFF	TGTGCCAGCAGCTTAAGTGAGAACACTGAAGCTTTCTTT
TRBV19	TRBJ1-2	.	few	CASRRNTGIANYGYTF	TGTGCCAGTAGGAGAAATACAGGGATCGCTAACTATGGCTACACCTTC
TRBV5-1	TRBJ2-3	.	.	CASSLSRQALTDTQYF	TGCGCCAGCAGCTTGAGTCGACAGGCTCTCACAGATACGCAGTATTTT
TRBV10-3	TRBJ1-1	TRBD1	.	CAISRGQGVSEAFF	TGTGCCATCAGCAGAGGACAGGGAGTTTCTGAAGCTTTCTTT
TRBV18	TRBJ1-2	.	.	CASSPIDVVANYGYTF	TGTGCCAGCTCACCAATTGACGTGGTAGCTAACTATGGCTACACCTTC
TRBV7-2	TRBJ2-4	TRBD1	.	CASSQSTGPQYF	TGTGCCAGCAGCCAGTCGACAGGGCCACAGTACTTC
TRBV7-2	TRBJ2-1	.	.	CASSFHEQFF	TGTGCCAGCAGCTTCCATGAGCAGTTCTTC
TRBV6-1	TRBJ2-2	.	few	CASSMGPRLALTGELFF	TGTGCCAGCAGTATGGGGCCGAGGCTAGCGCTCACCGGGGAGCTGTTTTTT
TRBV7-2	TRBJ2-7	.	.	CASSLVIAYEQYF	TGTGCCAGCAGCTTAGTTATTGCCTACGAGCAGTACTTC
TRBV7-8	TRBJ1-1	.	few	CASKGGANTEAFF	TGTGCCAGCAAGGGCGGGGCGAACACTGAAGCTTTCTTT